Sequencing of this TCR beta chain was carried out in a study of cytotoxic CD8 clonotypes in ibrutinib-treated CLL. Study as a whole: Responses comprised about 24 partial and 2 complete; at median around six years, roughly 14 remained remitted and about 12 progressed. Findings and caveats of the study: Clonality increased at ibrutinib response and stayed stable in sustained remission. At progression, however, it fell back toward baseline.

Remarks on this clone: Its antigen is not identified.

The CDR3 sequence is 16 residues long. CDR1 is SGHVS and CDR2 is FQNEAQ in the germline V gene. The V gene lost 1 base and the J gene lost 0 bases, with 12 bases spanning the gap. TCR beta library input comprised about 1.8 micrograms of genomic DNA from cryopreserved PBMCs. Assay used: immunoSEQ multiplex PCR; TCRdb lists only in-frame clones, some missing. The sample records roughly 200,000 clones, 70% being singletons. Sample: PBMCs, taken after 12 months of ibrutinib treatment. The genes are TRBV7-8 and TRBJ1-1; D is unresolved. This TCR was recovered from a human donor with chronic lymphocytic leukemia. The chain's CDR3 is CASSLEGLVMNTEAFF. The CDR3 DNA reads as TGTGCCAGCAGCTTAGAAGGTTTAGTGATGAACACTGAAGCTTTCTTT.